These 15 T cell receptor beta chains originate from one sample sequenced in a study of blood T cells in healthy people across ages. The use of a sample-barcoded 5' primer and a J-beta primer mix characterized a second PCR of 7 to 11 cycles. TCRdb passed the 5' RACE reads through MiXCR, listing each CDR3 protein once. The table shows about 1.4 million distinct CDR3 sequences, with 55% to 75% occurring only once. Material: blood. The receptors were sampled from a man aged 18-30 years in good health.

The CDR3 bases are TGTGCCATCAGTGAGGGGAAGGGTCAGCCCCAGCATTTT. It specifies CAISEGKGQPQHF. The chain uses TRBV10-3 and TRBJ1-5; no firm D call. The length of the CDR3 is 13 residues. V was shortened by 2 bases and J by 6 bases, with 8 bases between the two germline ends. Germline CDR1 reads ENHRY; CDR2 reads SYGVKD.

This clonotype showed up just once. This chain links TRBV28 with TRBJ2-5; 7 positions agree with TRBD1. The germline V gene encodes CDR1 MDHEN and CDR2 SYDVKM. The CDR3 has 16 amino acids. The J segment lost 2 bases and the V segment lost 2 bases, leaving 8 bases of the junction unmatched. Here the CDR3 DNA reads TGTGCCAGCAGTTTAAGTGAGACAGGGTATCAAGAGACCCAGTACTTC. Its protein is CASSLSETGYQETQYF.

The chain uses TRBV28 and TRBJ1-1; no firm D call. The V gene's germline CDR1 is MDHEN and CDR2 SYDVKM. This CDR3 contains 12 residues. The V end lost 1 base, the J end lost 7 bases, and 7 bases lay between the germline ends. CDR3 DNA sequence: TGTGCCAGCAGTTTATACGGGAATGAAGCTTTCTTT. Amino acid sequence: CASSLYGNEAFF. The full variable domain, with the rest looked up from reference TRBV28 and TRBJ1-1, is DVKVTQSSRYLVKRTGEKVFLECVQDMDHENMFWYRQDPGLGLRLIYFSYDVKMKEKGDIPEGYSVSREKKERFSLILESASTNQTSMYLCASSLYGNEAFFGQGTRLTVV.

V gene TRBV20-1 combines with J gene TRBJ2-7, with 8 nucleotides matching TRBD2. Trimming removed 5 bases from V and 7 bases from J; junction bases left unmatched: 16. CDR3 length: 15 amino acids. Germline V lookup: CDR1 DFQATT, CDR2 SNEGSKA (reference sequence). The CDR3 DNA is TGCAGTGCTCCAACTCCGGGACTAGTTCTGCGGGAGCAGTACTTC. As protein: CSAPTPGLVLREQYF.

A single count supports this clonotype. The chain uses TRBV4-2 and TRBJ1-2; D gene unclear. Germline-derived CDR1 and CDR2 are LGHNA and YNFKEQ. The CDR3 runs 14 residues. With 0 bases removed from V and 4 bases from J, the gap between germline ends came to 9 bases. For the CDR3, the DNA is TGTGCCAGCAGCCAAGACCAGCGATTCTATGGCTACACCTTC. It specifies CASSQDQRFYGYTF.

The chain recombines TRBV7-2 with TRBJ2-5; 10 bases agree with TRBD2. The CDR3 spans 15 residues. Trimming cost V 11 bases and J 9 bases; bases outside gene matches: 18. Germline loops: CDR1 SGHTA, CDR2 FQGNSA. CDR3 sequence: CAESPAGGVGEAQYF. For the CDR3, the DNA is TGTGCCGAAAGCCCAGCGGGAGGGGTCGGGGAGGCCCAGTACTTC. The full variable domain, with the rest looked up from reference TRBV7-2 and TRBJ2-5, is GAGVSQSPSNKVTEKGKDVELRCDPISGHTALYWYRQSLGQGLEFLIYFQGNSAPDKSGLPSDRFSAERTGGSVSTLTIQRTQQEDSAVYLCAESPAGGVGEAQYFGPGTRLLVL.

The V gene is TRBV6-4, the J gene TRBJ2-3; 12 bases agree with TRBD2. CDR3 length equals 15 residues. CDR1 and CDR2 from the germline V gene are MRHNA and SNTAGT. V lost 5 bases, J lost 4 bases, and 4 bases stayed unmatched. CDR3 DNA: TGTGCCAGCAGTCGACTAGCGGGGGAGTCAGATACGCAGTATTTT. It translates to CASSRLAGESDTQYF.

A few counts support this clonotype. The rearrangement joins TRBV6-5 to TRBJ2-7; D is possibly TRBD2 (6 bases). The CDR3 covers 13 residues. CDR1 and CDR2 from the germline V gene are MNHEY and SVGAGI. V gave up 0 bases and J gave up 9 bases, with 12 bases separating them. CDR3 sequence reads: CASSYSKGLRQYF. In nucleotides, the CDR3 is TGTGCCAGCAGTTACTCGAAGGGACTGCGGCAGTACTTC.

The genes are TRBV29-1 and TRBJ1-2; D may be TRBD1 (6 bases). V was clipped by 7 bases and J by 4 bases, with 22 bases between them. The CDR3 sequence is 15 residues long. Germline lookup yields CDR1 SQVTM and CDR2 ANQGSEA. The CDR3 loop is CSGLSPGQLIYGYTF. The CDR3 region has the DNA TGCAGCGGCCTATCTCCTGGACAGCTGATCTATGGCTACACCTTC.

This chain joins TRBV6-5 and TRBJ1-2, with D unresolved. Looked up from germline, CDR1 is MNHEY and CDR2 is SVGAGI. The CDR3 contains 14 residues. V lost 6 bases and J 2 bases, leaving 13 bases between the germline ends. CDR3 DNA sequence: TGTGCCAGCAGAACTTCCACAGAAAACTATGGCTACACCTTC. Protein: CASRTSTENYGYTF.

The chain recombines TRBV28 with TRBJ2-2; 11 bases agree with TRBD1. This CDR3 region has 15 residues. The junction had 6 bases not matched to a gene; V was cut back by 6 bases and J by 6 bases. The germline V gene has CDR1 MDHEN and CDR2 SYDVKM. The CDR3 is CASRRTGGAPGELFF. The CDR3 DNA is TGTGCCAGCAGGAGGACAGGGGGCGCTCCCGGGGAGCTGTTTTTT.

This clonotype was counted between two and nine times. The chain couples TRBV20-1 to TRBJ2-4; D not certain. CDR3 length equals 15 residues. V was pared by 5 bases and J by 0 bases, with 14 bases between. From germline, CDR1 is DFQATT and CDR2 SNEGSKA (reference sequence). For the CDR3, the DNA is TGCAGTGCTGAAGCAGCAAAACTAGCCAAAAACATTCAGTACTTC. Residues: CSAEAAKLAKNIQYF.

The chain links TRBV29-1 to TRBJ2-4; possible D gene TRBD2, 5 bases. The CDR3 has 10 amino acids. Trimming removed 5 bases from V and 13 bases from J, with 12 bases in between. CDR1 SQVTM and CDR2 ANQGSEA come from the germline V gene. The CDR3 coding sequence is TGCAGCGTTTCAGCCGGGAAGCAGTACTTC. This gives the protein CSVSAGKQYF.

This chain joins TRBV6-5 and TRBJ2-7; maybe TRBD1 (6 bases). The CDR3 runs to 16 residues. The V and J ends lost 0 bases and 2 bases respectively, with 14 bases between them. Germline V gives CDR1 MNHEY, CDR2 SVGAGI. The CDR3 bases are TGTGCCAGCAGTTACTCGAAGACAGGACATCCCTACGAGCAGTACTTC. Its translation: CASSYSKTGHPYEQYF.

The V and J genes are TRBV4-1 and TRBJ2-5, with D perhaps matching TRBD2 (5 bases). Germline CDR1 reads MGHRA; CDR2 reads YSYEKL. The CDR3 covers 14 residues. V lost 1 base to trimming and J lost 11 bases, with 17 bases between them. CDR3 nucleotide sequence: TGCGCCAGCAGCCAAGGGGAGACGGGCTGGGAGCAGTACTTC. This gives the protein CASSQGETGWEQYF.